This T cell receptor beta chain was sequenced for a study of response to subunit inactivated influenza vaccine. Each CDR3 protein gets one entry after TCRdb re-called the RT-PCR reads with MiXCR. The sample lists 860,000 or so distinct CDR3 sequences; 21% were seen once. Whole-study results and caveats: The authors proposed limited new T cell recruitment per seasonal influenza vaccination.

CDR1 DFQATT and CDR2 SNEGSKA come from the germline V gene (reference sequence). V lost 3 bases to trimming and J lost 2 bases, with 7 bases between them. This CDR3 spans 12 amino acids. This clonotype was found a few times. What it recognizes is unknown. The V call is TRBV20-1, the J call TRBJ1-2; D gene ambiguous. The specimen was PBMCs from blood, collected more than 4 days after vaccination. This clonotype originated in a man over 45 who received an inactivated influenza vaccine. The CDR3 DNA reads TGCAGTGCTAGGTCTCCGAACTATGGCTACACCTTC. Translating gives CSARSPNYGYTF.